Listed below are T cell receptor beta chains from one sample, sequenced in a study of blood T cell repertoires in COVID-19. The data were produced by immunoSEQ multiplex PCR, yet TCRdb's version contains in-frame clones alone and is incomplete. The profile covers about 180,000 clones, with 80% to 90% appearing a single time and around 2.3% taken by the ten largest. Specimen: PBMCs or T cells enriched from blood (not recorded which). The receptors originated from a woman aged 40 to 50 with acute COVID-19. Both conserved end residues are part of each CDR3. D genes are given only for firm matches. The size of a clone is reported for some rows only, either as once, few or many, or as a class for expanded clones.

-	TRBV28	-	TRBJ2-7	TGTGCCACTCAGACAGCCCCTCGGGAGCAGTACTTC	CATQTAPREQYF
-	TRBV9	-	TRBJ1-6	TGTGCCAGCAGCGTAGAGGGGTTACCCCTCCACTTT	CASSVEGLPLHF
TRBD2	TRBV9	-	TRBJ2-7	TGTGCCAGCAGCGCCGCTGGAGGACTAGCGGGAGTCGAGCAGTACTTC	CASSAAGGLAGVEQYF
TRBD1	TRBV18	once	TRBJ1-6	TGTGCCAGCTCACCCTCGAGGGGGCAAAATTCACCCCTCCACTTT	CASSPSRGQNSPLHF
-	TRBV14	-	TRBJ1-1	TGTGCCAGCAGCCCCCCCACGACTGGAGTCACTGAAGCTTTCTTT	CASSPPTTGVTEAFF
TRBD1	TRBV5-1	-	TRBJ1-3	TGCGCCAGCAGCTCCACAGGGGCCGGTGGAAACACCATATATTTT	CASSSTGAGGNTIYF
-	TRBV30	-	TRBJ2-2	TGTGCCTGGGGCGGTCCCCGGGACACCGGGGAGCTGTTTTTT	CAWGGPRDTGELFF
-	TRBV14	-	TRBJ1-6	TGTGCCAGCAGCGACGGAGCCTCTAATTCACCCCTCCACTTT	CASSDGASNSPLHF
-	TRBV5-1	-	TRBJ1-1	TGCGCCAGCAGCCCCGACAGCAGTTACACTGAAGCTTTCTTT	CASSPDSSYTEAFF
-	TRBV6-1	-	TRBJ2-7	TGTGCCAGCAGTGTCAATACCGGGACAAGAAGGTCCGAGCAGTACTTC	CASSVNTGTRRSEQYF
-	TRBV2	-	TRBJ2-1	TGTGCCAGCAGTAAAACGCCAGGGGTTACCTACAATGAGCAGTTCTTC	CASSKTPGVTYNEQFF
TRBD2	TRBV11-3	-	TRBJ2-2	TGTGCCAGCAGCCCTACTAGCGACCCGAACACCGGGGAGCTGTTTTTT	CASSPTSDPNTGELFF
-	TRBV9	-	TRBJ2-1	TGTGCCAGCAGCCCAGAGGCGAGTCCCTATTACAATGAGCAGTTCTTC	CASSPEASPYYNEQFF
-	TRBV7-9	-	TRBJ2-5	TGTGCCAGCAGCACGAGCGGCCCGACCCAGTACTTC	CASSTSGPTQYF
-	TRBV13	-	TRBJ1-2	TGTGCCAGCAGCTTAGGCCGCCTCACTGACTATGGCTACACCTTC	CASSLGRLTDYGYTF
-	TRBV3-1/TRBV3-2	-	TRBJ1-1	TGTGCCAGCAGCCAAGCCAAAATGAACACTGAAGCTTTCTTT	CASSQAKMNTEAFF
-	TRBV5-1	-	TRBJ1-3	TGCGCCAGCAGCTTGGACAGCTCTGGAAACACCATATATTTT	CASSLDSSGNTIYF
TRBD2	TRBV7-2	-	TRBJ2-7	TGTGCCAGCAGGGAATTTAGCGGGAGAGACGAGCAGTACTTC	CASREFSGRDEQYF
TRBD2	TRBV4-2	-	TRBJ2-3	TGTGCCAGCAGCCAAGTTTCAGCGGGGGGCACAGATACGCAGTATTTT	CASSQVSAGGTDTQYF
-	TRBV18	-	TRBJ2-6	TGTGCCAGCTCACTCAGGGGGGAGGACTCTGGGGCCAACGTCCTGACTTTC	CASSLRGEDSGANVLTF
TRBD2	TRBV29-1	-	TRBJ2-3	TGCAGCGGAGATAGCGGCCAGACTAGCGGAGGCACAGATACGCAGTATTTT	CSGDSGQTSGGTDTQYF
-	TRBV12-3/TRBV12-4	-	TRBJ2-3	TGTGCCAGCAGTCCGGCTCAGCGGCATACGCAGTATTTT	CASSPAQRHTQYF
-	TRBV5-6	-	TRBJ1-2	TGTGCCAGCAGCTTGAGGGGGTCGTCGCTGTATGGCTACACCTTC	CASSLRGSSLYGYTF
-	TRBV12-2	once	TRBJ2-3	TGTGCAAGTCGCCTACTCCCCCAATCTAGCGGTCGCACAGATACGCAGTATTTT	CASRLLPQSSGRTDTQYF
-	TRBV5-1	-	TRBJ2-1	TGCGCCAGCAGCTATAATACGGGGGACTACAATGAGCAGTTCTTC	CASSYNTGDYNEQFF
-	TRBV27	-	TRBJ2-7	TGTGCCAGCAGTCCCCTGGGGGGCGGGAGCGGCGAGCAGTACTTC	CASSPLGGGSGEQYF
-	TRBV12-2	-	TRBJ1-2	TGTGCAAGTCGCTTAGCGTGGGCGTACGACTACACCTTC	CASRLAWAYDYTF
-	TRBV27	-	TRBJ1-2	TGTGCCAGCAGTTTATCGCGACAGACAGATGGCTACACCTTC	CASSLSRQTDGYTF
-	TRBV29-1	-	TRBJ2-3	TGCAGCGTTGAAAATCCGGTGAAATCCCTCACGCAGTATTTT	CSVENPVKSLTQYF
-	TRBV3-1/TRBV3-2	-	TRBJ2-2	TGTGCCAGCAGCCAAGATCAGGACGGGGAGCTGTTTTTT	CASSQDQDGELFF
TRBD2	TRBV5-1	-	TRBJ2-7	TGCGCCAGCAGCGGGGGGGACGGGGCCTACGAGCAGTACTTC	CASSGGDGAYEQYF
-	TRBV11-2	-	TRBJ2-7	TGTGCCAGCAGCTTAGTGGAGGATTTCTACGAGCAGTACTTC	CASSLVEDFYEQYF
TRBD1	TRBV5-6	-	TRBJ2-5	TGTGCCAGCAGCCGCAGGACAGGGCTAGAGACCCAGTACTTC	CASSRRTGLETQYF
-	TRBV9	-	TRBJ2-1	TGTGCCAGCAGCGTAGTAGATTCCTACAATGAGCAGTTCTTC	CASSVVDSYNEQFF
-	TRBV20-1	-	TRBJ2-7	TGCAGTGCTAGAGACCTCTACGAGCAGTACTTC	CSARDLYEQYF
-	TRBV5-6	-	TRBJ2-7	TGTGCCAGCAGCTTGGCCGCGGGACTCCTCTCCTACGAGCAGTACTTC	CASSLAAGLLSYEQYF
-	TRBV6-6	-	TRBJ1-1	TGTGCCAGCAGTTACCCCAGGGTGAGAAGGACTGAAGCTTTCTTT	CASSYPRVRRTEAFF
TRBD2	TRBV7-2	-	TRBJ2-1	TGTGCCAGCAGCCTAGAGCTAGCGGCCTACAATGAGCAGTTCTTC	CASSLELAAYNEQFF
-	TRBV6-5	-	TRBJ1-3	TGTGCCAGCAGTTACTCGGGCCGCTCGGGAAACACCATATATTTT	CASSYSGRSGNTIYF
TRBD1	TRBV11-2	-	TRBJ1-3	TGTGCCAGCAGCCTTCAGGGGGTTCACACCATATATTTT	CASSLQGVHTIYF
-	TRBV9	-	TRBJ2-7	TGTGCCAGCAGCGTGGAGGAGGGGAGCTCCTACGAGCAGTACTTC	CASSVEEGSSYEQYF
TRBD2	TRBV5-1	-	TRBJ2-7	TGCGCCAGCAGCTCCCTCGCGGGAGGACCCTACGAGCAGTACTTC	CASSSLAGGPYEQYF
-	TRBV7-2	-	TRBJ2-5	TGTGCCAGCAGCCCAGGGGTCCGGGTCTGGGAGACCCAGTACTTC	CASSPGVRVWETQYF
TRBD2	TRBV13	-	TRBJ2-7	TGTGCCAGCAGCCAAAGGCTAGCGGGGGCCTACGAGCAGTACTTC	CASSQRLAGAYEQYF
-	TRBV19	few	TRBJ2-7	TGTGCCAGTAGTCCAGGGGCAGGGCCCTACGAGCAGTACTTC	CASSPGAGPYEQYF
TRBD2	TRBV30	-	TRBJ2-3	TGTGCCTGGAGTTTCGAGCGGGGGTGGGATACGCAGTATTTT	CAWSFERGWDTQYF
-	TRBV7-2	-	TRBJ1-1	TGTGCCAGCAGCTTCCAGGGACTGGGGAACACTGAAGCTTTCTTT	CASSFQGLGNTEAFF
TRBD1	TRBV5-1	-	TRBJ1-4	TGCGCCAGCAGGCAAGGGACAGGGGCTGAAAAACTGTTTTTT	CASRQGTGAEKLFF
TRBD1	TRBV15	-	TRBJ2-2	TGTGCCACCAGCAGAGTACCCCTTTCACAACAGGGGGCGACCGGGGAGCTGTTTTTT	CATSRVPLSQQGATGELFF
-	TRBV19	-	TRBJ1-5	TGTGCCAGTAGTATAGATTTCGGCACCGACAGGCAGCCCCAGCATTTT	CASSIDFGTDRQPQHF
-	TRBV27	once	TRBJ1-3	TGTGCCAGCAGTTTAAACCAGAGACCGACAGTGAGCTCTGGAAACACCATATATTTT	CASSLNQRPTVSSGNTIYF
-	TRBV5-5	-	TRBJ1-1	TGTGCCAGCAGCATACAGGCCGGGAACACTGAAGCTTTCTTT	CASSIQAGNTEAFF
TRBD1	TRBV2	once	TRBJ1-6	TGTGCCAGTAGACCGGGACAGGGGGATTCACCCCCCCACTTT	CASRPGQGDSPPHF
TRBD2	TRBV7-9	-	TRBJ2-5	TGTGCCAGCAGCGAAACCGGGACTAGCGGGATGAACCAAGAGACCCAGTACTTC	CASSETGTSGMNQETQYF
TRBD2	TRBV10-3	-	TRBJ2-7	TGTGCCATCAGTGAGACTAGCGCATCGGACGAGCAGTACTTC	CAISETSASDEQYF
TRBD1	TRBV25-1	-	TRBJ1-2	TGTGCCAGCAGTGGGCAGGGGGCTAACTATGGCTACACCTTC	CASSGQGANYGYTF
TRBD1	TRBV19	-	TRBJ2-1	TGTGCCAGTAGTCTTGACCGGGACAGGAGATACAATGAGCAGTTCTTC	CASSLDRDRRYNEQFF
TRBD1	TRBV19	-	TRBJ2-7	TGTGCCAGTAGTATGGTAGGGGGCCGCGACGAGCAGTACTTC	CASSMVGGRDEQYF
-	TRBV2	-	TRBJ1-1	TGTGCCAGCAGTGAAAGGGACTCAATGAACACTGAAGCTTTCTTT	CASSERDSMNTEAFF
-	TRBV6-6	-	TRBJ1-6	TGTGCCAGCAGCTCGGGGGGGGACACTAATTCACCCCTCCACTTT	CASSSGGDTNSPLHF